The present T cell receptor beta chain was sequenced within a study of response to subunit inactivated influenza vaccine. This clonotype was seen ten or more times. Antigen specificity is unknown. Notes on the study in general: It was suggested by the authors that few new T cells are recruited by each seasonal influenza vaccination.

The CDR3 sequence is 13 residues long. The V end lost 4 bases, the J end lost 5 bases, and 13 bases lay between the germline ends. Germline lookup yields CDR1 SGHRS and CDR2 YFSETQ. Via MiXCR, TCRdb re-called the RT-PCR reads, giving one row per CDR3 protein. The sample yields 500,000 or so distinct CDR3 sequences, about 15% seen once. The rearrangement joins TRBV5-1 to TRBJ2-7; no firm D call. This specimen was CD4+ T cells sorted from PBMCs, taken around 25 months after vaccination. The sequence was collected from a man between 50 and 70 years old who received an inactivated influenza vaccine. DNA for the CDR3: TGCGCCAGCAGCGTGATTTGGCTAGACGAGCAGTACTTC. Its protein is CASSVIWLDEQYF.